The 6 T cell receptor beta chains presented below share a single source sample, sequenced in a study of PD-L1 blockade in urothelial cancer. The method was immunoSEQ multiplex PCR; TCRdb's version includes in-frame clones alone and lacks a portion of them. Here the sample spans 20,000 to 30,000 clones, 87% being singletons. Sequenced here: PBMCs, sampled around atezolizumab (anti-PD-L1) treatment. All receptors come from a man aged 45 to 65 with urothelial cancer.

This CDR3 is CASSSGQGVQFEKLFF. In DNA form, the CDR3 reads TGTGCCAGCAGCTCTGGACAGGGGGTACAGTTTGAAAAACTGTTTTTT. This chain links TRBV11-2 with TRBJ1-4; the match to TRBD1 covers 10 bases. Germline V gene data show CDR1 as SGHAT and CDR2 as FQNNGV. The J segment lost 7 bases and the V segment lost 4 bases, leaving 9 bases of the junction unmatched. The CDR3 has 16 residues.

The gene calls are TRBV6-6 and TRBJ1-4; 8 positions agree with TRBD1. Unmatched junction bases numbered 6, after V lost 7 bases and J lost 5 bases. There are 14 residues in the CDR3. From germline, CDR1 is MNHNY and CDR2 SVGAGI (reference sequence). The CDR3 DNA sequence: TGTGCCAGCACCGACAGGGGCCGAAATGAAAAACTGTTTTTT. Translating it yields CASTDRGRNEKLFF.

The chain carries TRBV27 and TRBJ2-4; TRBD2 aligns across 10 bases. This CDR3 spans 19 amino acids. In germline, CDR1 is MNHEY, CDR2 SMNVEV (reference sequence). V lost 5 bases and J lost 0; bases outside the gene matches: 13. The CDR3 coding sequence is TGTGCCAGCAGTGGATCTAGCGGGGGCAGACTTATAGCCAAAAACATTCAGTACTTC. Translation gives CASSGSSGGRLIAKNIQYF.

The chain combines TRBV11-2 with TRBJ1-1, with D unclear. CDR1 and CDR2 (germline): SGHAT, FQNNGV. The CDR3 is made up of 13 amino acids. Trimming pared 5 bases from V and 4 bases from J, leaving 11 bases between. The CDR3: CASSPQRGTEAFF. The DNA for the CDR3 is TGTGCCAGCAGCCCACAGCGGGGCACTGAAGCTTTCTTT.

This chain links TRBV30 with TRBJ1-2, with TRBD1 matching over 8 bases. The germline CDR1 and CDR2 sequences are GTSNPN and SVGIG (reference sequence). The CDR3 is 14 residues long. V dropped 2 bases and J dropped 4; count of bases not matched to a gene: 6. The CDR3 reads CAWSPRDRSYGYTF. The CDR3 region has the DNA TGTGCCTGGAGTCCCCGGGACAGGAGCTATGGCTACACCTTC.

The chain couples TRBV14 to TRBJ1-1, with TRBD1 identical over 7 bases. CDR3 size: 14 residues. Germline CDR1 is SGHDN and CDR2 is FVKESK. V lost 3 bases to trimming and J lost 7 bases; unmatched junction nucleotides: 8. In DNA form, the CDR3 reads TGTGCCAGCAGCCAGTCCAGGGGGGTAAGTGAAGCTTTCTTT. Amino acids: CASSQSRGVSEAFF. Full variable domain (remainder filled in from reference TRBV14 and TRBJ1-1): EAGVTQFPSHSVIEKGQTVTLRCDPISGHDNLYWYRRVMGKEIKFLLHFVKESKQDESGMPNNRFLAERTGGTYSTLKVQPAELEDSGVYFCASSQSRGVSEAFFGQGTRLTVV.